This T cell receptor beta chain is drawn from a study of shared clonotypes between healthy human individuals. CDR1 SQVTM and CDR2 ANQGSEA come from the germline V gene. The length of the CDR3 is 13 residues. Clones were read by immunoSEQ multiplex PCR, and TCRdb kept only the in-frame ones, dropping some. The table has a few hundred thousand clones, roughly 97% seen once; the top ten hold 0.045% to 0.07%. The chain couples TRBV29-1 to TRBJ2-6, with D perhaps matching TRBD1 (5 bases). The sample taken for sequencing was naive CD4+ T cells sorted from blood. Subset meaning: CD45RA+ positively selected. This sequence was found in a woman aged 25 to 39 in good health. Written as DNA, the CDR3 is TGCAGTTGTGCAGGGTCTGGGGCCAACGTCCTGACTTTC. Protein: CSCAGSGANVLTF. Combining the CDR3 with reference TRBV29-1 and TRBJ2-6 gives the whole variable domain SAVISQKPSRDICQRGTSLTIQCQVDSQVTMMFWYRQQPGQSLTLIATANQGSEATYESGFVIDKFPISRPNLTFSTLTVSNMSPEDSSIYLCSCAGSGANVLTFGAGSRLTVL.